This TCR beta chain was identified in a study of Ad26.COV2.S vaccination and SARS-CoV-2 variants (dated by TCRdb to about 2021). Regarding the research as a whole: Donors in the vaccine arm were drawn from COV1001, a multicentre, randomized, double-blind, placebo-controlled phase I-IIa trial testing Ad26.COV2.S in healthy adults. Ad26.COV2.S was administered intramuscularly at 5 x 10^10 or 1 x 10^11 viral particles, either as a single shot or as two shots given 56 days apart. The specificity and breadth of SARS-CoV-2-reactive T cell receptors after Ad26.COV2.S vaccination were assessed by TCRbeta repertoire sequencing. A total of some 30 samples were included in the TCR-sequenced set, comprising roughly 19 Ad26.COV2.S vaccine recipients, 5 placebo recipients and 8 SARS-CoV-2 convalescent individuals. Trial participants were randomized into five groups of five, in which low-dose or high-dose Ad26.COV2.S was given once or twice, or placebo was given on both occasions. Blinding of investigators to trial group allocation was maintained during experiments and outcome assessment.

Explained via the paper, the treatment or condition label denotes: roughly 18 received Ad26.COV2.S at low or high dose, single or two shots; 5 received placebo; per-sample allocation not given. Repertoires of vaccine and placebo recipients were sequenced from samples collected on day 63 after the first injection. In Cohort 1b, roughly 25 adults aged 18-55 years were enrolled at a single site in Boston, USA, between 29 July and 7 August 2020. Ad26.COV2.S was a replication-incompetent adenovirus type 26 vector expressing a prefusion-stabilized SARS-CoV-2 spike protein from the original Wuhan strain. CDR1 and CDR2, looked up from the germline V gene, are SGDLS and YYNGEE. Its CDR3 holds 14 amino acids, cysteine through phenylalanine. Only the CDR3 DNA stays, 42 bases, in frame from base 1. Deletion took 0 bases off V and 5 bases off J, with a span of 8 bases between the germline ends. Study-level results and caveats: The study lacked the statistical power to compare responses across vaccine doses or regimens. Vaccine and placebo recipients had comparable non-spike TCR breadth, which fits with the vaccine containing only spike. The authors noted that total T cell responses may have been underestimated by the TCR breadth and depth analyses. After vaccination, spike-specific CD8+ and CD4+ T cell responses were reported to show substantial breadth. Ad26.COV2.S recipients had higher spike-specific TCR breadth than placebo recipients (P = 0.0014).

A note on this clone: Its antigen target is currently unknown. Base qualities are missing; no much larger clone stands one base away.

TCRbeta CDR3 regions were sequenced with the immunoSEQ Assay. After extraction, genomic DNA underwent amplification by bias-controlled multiplex PCR, followed by high-throughput sequencing. In the original analysis: Collapsing and filtering of sequences were performed to quantify the absolute abundance of each unique TCRbeta CDR3 region. T cell fraction was estimated by normalizing TCRbeta template counts to usable DNA, with usable DNA measured through amplification of reference genes found in all nucleated cells. Repertoire TCRs were annotated as SARS-CoV-2-specific by exact matching of V gene, CDR3 amino acid sequence and J gene to a known reactive TCR set. The reference SARS-CoV-2 TCR set came from MIRA and was filtered for enrichment in COVID-19-positive ImmuneCODE repertoires, removing public or cross-reactive TCRs. Using the MIRA antigens, annotated TCRs were further analysed by specific ORF or by position within an ORF. Depth was the summed frequency of annotated unique rearrangements, while breadth was defined as annotated unique rearrangements over total unique productive rearrangements. Group comparisons of TCR breadth used two-sided Wilcoxon rank-sum tests. Sourced from immuneACCESS, this table was stored by TCRdb with only in-frame sequences that have V and J called. A share of the clones is absent; for the studies checked, an unresolved V gene accounts for under half, and the remainder has no known explanation. D and trimming come from the DNA, and the V and J calls and clone size come from that table. Present in this sample are fewer than 500,000 clones, roughly nine tenths of which were seen just once. About 2.5% of the sample rests with the top ten.

The rearranged chain carries TRBV9 and TRBJ2-2; matching of 5 bases hints at TRBD1 as the D gene. Source: peripheral blood, taken in a trial of Ad26.COV2.S vaccine versus placebo. The source of this sequence is a person aged 18-65 years who received the Ad26.COV2.S COVID-19 vaccine or a placebo. CDR3 protein: CASSVGGLTGELFF. The nucleotide sequence is given as TGTGCCAGCAGCGTAGGGGGCCTTACCGGGGAGCTGTTTTTT.